This TCR beta chain was captured in a study of T cells in Graves' hyperthyroidism and ophthalmopathy. Regarding the study as a whole: From stable hyperthyroidism, ophthalmopathy was separated by a 13 V-J model.

There were TCR beta CDR3 regions amplified from RNA transcripts. With the HTBI primer set, the TCR CDR3 went through a first round of RT-PCR. TCRdb independently ran MiXCR on the multiplex PCR reads; one entry per CDR3 protein. The table lists nearly 750,000 distinct CDR3 sequences, around a third of them singletons, with around a third in the top ten. Per germline, CDR1 SGHTA and CDR2 FQGNSA. The CDR3 totals 11 residues. In its sample, this clonotype was seen many times. Its antigen is not identified. At one end, the junction sequence differs from germline, possibly due to a read error. The sequencing sample was made of blood. This chain links TRBV7-2 with TRBJ2-7, with D unresolved. The sequence was collected from a woman aged 40 to 50 with Graves' hyperthyroidism. CDR3 DNA: TGTGCCAGCAGCATAGCCTACGAGCAGTACTTC. As protein: CASSIAYEQYF. The full variable domain, rest sourced from reference TRBV7-2 and TRBJ2-7, is GAGVSQSPSNKVTEKGKDVELRCDPISGHTALYWYRQSLGQGLEFLIYFQGNSAPDKSGLPSDRFSAERTGGSVSTLTIQRTQQEDSAVYLCASSIAYEQYFGPGTRLTVT.